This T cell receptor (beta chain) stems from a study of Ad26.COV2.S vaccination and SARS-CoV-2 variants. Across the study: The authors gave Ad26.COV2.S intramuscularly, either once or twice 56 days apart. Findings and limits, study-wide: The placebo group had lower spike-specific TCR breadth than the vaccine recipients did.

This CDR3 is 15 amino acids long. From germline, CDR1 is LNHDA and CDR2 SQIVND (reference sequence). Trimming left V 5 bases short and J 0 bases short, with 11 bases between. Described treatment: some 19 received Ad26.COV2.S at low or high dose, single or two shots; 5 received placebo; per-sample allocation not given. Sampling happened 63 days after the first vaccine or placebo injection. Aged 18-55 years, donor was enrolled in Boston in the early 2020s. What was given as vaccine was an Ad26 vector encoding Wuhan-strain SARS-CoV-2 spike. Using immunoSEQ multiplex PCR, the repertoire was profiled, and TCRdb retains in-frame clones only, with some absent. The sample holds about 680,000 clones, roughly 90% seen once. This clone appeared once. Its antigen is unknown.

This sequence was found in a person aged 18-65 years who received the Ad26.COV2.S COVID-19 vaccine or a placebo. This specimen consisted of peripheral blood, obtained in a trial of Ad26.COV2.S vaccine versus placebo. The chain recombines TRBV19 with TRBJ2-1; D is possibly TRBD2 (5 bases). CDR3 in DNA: TGTGCCAGTAGTGTAGCGCTGAGCTCCTACAATGAGCAGTTCTTC. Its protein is CASSVALSSYNEQFF.